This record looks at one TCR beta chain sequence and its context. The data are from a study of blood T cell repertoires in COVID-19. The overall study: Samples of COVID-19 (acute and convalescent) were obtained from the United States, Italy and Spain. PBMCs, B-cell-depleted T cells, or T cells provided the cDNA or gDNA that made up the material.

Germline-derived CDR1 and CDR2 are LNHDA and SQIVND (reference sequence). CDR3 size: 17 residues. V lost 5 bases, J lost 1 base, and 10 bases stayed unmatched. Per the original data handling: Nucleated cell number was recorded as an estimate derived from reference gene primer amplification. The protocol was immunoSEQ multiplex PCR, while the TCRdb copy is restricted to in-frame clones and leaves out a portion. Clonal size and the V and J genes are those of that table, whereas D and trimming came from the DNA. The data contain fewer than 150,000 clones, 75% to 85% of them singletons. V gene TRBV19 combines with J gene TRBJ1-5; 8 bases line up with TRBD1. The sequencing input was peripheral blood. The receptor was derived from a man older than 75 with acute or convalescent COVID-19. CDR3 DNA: TGTGCCAGTAGTGCCCCCGGAGGACAGGGCAGCAATCAGCCCCAGCATTTT. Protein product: CASSAPGGQGSNQPQHF.